This T cell receptor beta chain was sequenced during a study of blood T cell repertoires in COVID-19. Cohort 3 donors counted as recovered after two negative PCRs, clearance, or resolved symptoms. The assay was immunoSEQ multiplex PCR, and TCRdb's table has in-frame clones only and misses some. The data hold hundreds of thousands of clones, with approximately 90% observed a single time. Trimming took off 6 bases at V and 8 bases at J, with 11 bases between the two ends. Germline V CDR1 and CDR2: DFQATT, SNEGSKA (reference sequence). This CDR3 comprises 11 residues. This sequence joins TRBV20-1 and TRBJ2-1; D uncertain. This sequence was found in a woman aged 45-65 years who had recovered from COVID-19. Sample: PBMCs or T cells enriched from blood (not recorded which). The DNA for the CDR3 is TGCAGTGCCTCAGTTATTGATGAGCAGTTCTTC. Its protein is CSASVIDEQFF.